These 14 T cell receptor beta chains originate from one sample sequenced in a study of blood T cell repertoires in COVID-19. Sequencing used immunoSEQ multiplex PCR; TCRdb keeps in-frame clones, though not all of them. The data hold about 360,000 clones, with 80% to 90% observed a single time. Specimen: peripheral blood. The receptors stem from a woman in her fifties or sixties with COVID-19, enrolled during active disease.

The chain carries TRBV11-1 and TRBJ2-7; D gene ambiguous. Trimming removed 5 bases at V and 1 base at J, with 6 bases between. The CDR3 loop spans 12 amino acids. The V gene's germline CDR1 is SGHAT and CDR2 FQDESV (reference sequence). CDR3 protein: CASSPRSYEQYF. CDR3 DNA: TGTGCCAGCAGCCCTCGGTCCTACGAGCAGTACTTC. Full variable domain (outside the CDR3, taken from reference TRBV11-1 and TRBJ2-7): EAEVAQSPRYKITEKSQAVAFWCDPISGHATLYWYRQILGQGPELLVQFQDESVVDDSQLPKDRFSAERLKGVDSTLKIQPAELGDSAMYLCASSPRSYEQYFGPGTRLTVT.

The V call is TRBV9, the J call TRBJ1-6, with D possibly being TRBD1 (5 bases). The V gene's germline CDR1 is SGDLS and CDR2 YYNGEE. V dropped 0 bases and J dropped 10 bases, with 17 bases sitting between them. The CDR3 sequence is 16 residues long. The CDR3 sequence is CASSVDGGSLGSPLHF. The CDR3 nucleotides are TGTGCCAGCAGCGTAGACGGGGGATCCCTGGGGTCACCCCTCCACTTT.

The chain has TRBV7-3 and TRBJ2-1, with D perhaps TRBD1 (5 bases). Trimming shortened V by 2 bases and J by 10 bases, and 12 bases separated the two germline ends. From germline, CDR1 is SGHTA and CDR2 FQGTGA. The CDR3 contains 13 residues. The chain's CDR3 is CASSLDRQKEQFF. CDR3 DNA: TGTGCCAGCAGCTTAGATCGACAGAAAGAGCAGTTCTTC.

This chain joins TRBV4-1 and TRBJ2-7; 9 bases map to TRBD2. Germline V gene lookup returns CDR1 MGHRA and CDR2 YSYEKL. The CDR3 is 14 residues long. Germline trimming cut 2 bases from V and 3 bases from J; bases unmatched to any gene: 2. The CDR3 DNA is TGCGCCAGCAGCCAACTTAGCGGGGGCTACGAGCAGTACTTC. This gives the protein CASSQLSGGYEQYF.

The chain couples TRBV4-3 to TRBJ1-1, with D possibly being TRBD1 (5 bases). Looked up from germline, CDR1 is LGHNA and CDR2 is YSLEER. The CDR3 sequence is 13 residues long. Between the trimmed V and J ends, which lost 6 bases and 0 bases, there was a span of 8 bases. As DNA, the CDR3 is TGCGCCAGCAGTTGGGGCATGAACACTGAAGCTTTCTTT. Translated: CASSWGMNTEAFF.

The chain couples TRBV2 to TRBJ1-1; the D is unclear. The length of the CDR3 is 14 residues. Germline V gene sequence: CDR1 SNHLY, CDR2 FYNNEI. The V and J ends lost 6 bases and 3 bases respectively, with 14 bases between them. The CDR3: CASSWVQTDTEAFF. For the CDR3, the DNA is TGTGCCAGCAGCTGGGTACAGACGGACACTGAAGCTTTCTTT.

This clone was seen a handful of times. The V and J genes are TRBV19 and TRBJ2-3, with D perhaps matching TRBD1 (6 bases). The ends were cut back, 5 bases at V and 0 bases at J, with 12 bases in the middle. This CDR3 has 15 residues. Germline loops: CDR1 LNHDA, CDR2 SQIVND (reference sequence). Written as DNA, the CDR3 is TGTGCCAGTAGTGTTACGGACAGTAGCACAGATACGCAGTATTTT. Translating it yields CASSVTDSSTDTQYF.

The rearrangement joins TRBV9 to TRBJ1-1; the D is unclear. Trimming shortened V by 4 bases and J by 4 bases, and 14 bases separated the two germline ends. The CDR3 is made up of 14 amino acids. Germline CDR1 and CDR2: SGDLS and YYNGEE. DNA of the CDR3: TGTGCCAGCAGCCCAGCCCAGGTCAGCACTGAAGCTTTCTTT. The encoded protein is CASSPAQVSTEAFF. The full variable domain, in which reference TRBV9 and TRBJ1-1 provide the parts outside the CDR3, is DSGVTQTPKHLITATGQRVTLRCSPRSGDLSVYWYQQSLDQGLQFLIQYYNGEERAKGNILERFSAQQFPDLHSELNLSSLELGDSALYFCASSPAQVSTEAFFGQGTRLTVV.

V is TRBV29-1 and J is TRBJ2-7, with 10 bases identical to TRBD1. The germline V gene encodes CDR1 SQVTM and CDR2 ANQGSEA. The CDR3 consists of 13 residues. V lost 6 bases and J lost 2; bases outside the gene matches: 4. CDR3 amino acids: CSVTGTGAYEQYF. Here the CDR3 DNA reads TGCAGCGTGACCGGGACAGGGGCCTACGAGCAGTACTTC.

This rearrangement joins TRBV5-6 to TRBJ1-1; no firm D call. V dropped 2 bases and J dropped 6 bases, with 8 bases sitting between them. This CDR3 comprises 12 residues. Looked up from germline, CDR1 is SGHDT and CDR2 is YYEEEE. CDR3 amino acids: CASSFRGAEAFF. CDR3 coding DNA: TGTGCCAGCAGCTTTCGAGGTGCTGAAGCTTTCTTT.

V gene TRBV19 combines with J gene TRBJ1-2; D possibly corresponds to TRBD1 (6 bases). The CDR3 length is 14 residues. The germline CDR1 and CDR2 sequences are LNHDA and SQIVND (reference sequence). Trimming left V 7 bases short and J 6 bases short, with 18 bases between. The CDR3 region is CASIQRGIGHGYTF. The CDR3 region has the DNA TGTGCCAGTATCCAGAGGGGGATAGGGCATGGCTACACCTTC.

The chain is built from TRBV5-1 and TRBJ2-1, with 10 bases matching TRBD1. Trimming removed 0 bases from V and 6 bases from J; junction bases left unmatched: 3. The CDR3 has 15 amino acids. Germline CDR1 reads SGHRS; CDR2 reads YFSETQ. This chain's CDR3 is CASSLGQGAGNEQFF. DNA for the CDR3: TGCGCCAGCAGCTTGGGACAGGGGGCAGGCAATGAGCAGTTCTTC.

The chain employs TRBV7-8 and TRBJ2-7; 9 nucleotides agree with TRBD1. Germline assignment: CDR1 SGHVS and CDR2 FQNEAQ. This CDR3 has 14 residues. V lost 3 bases, J lost 7 bases, and 7 bases stayed unmatched. The CDR3: CASSFGTGQQEQYF. The CDR3 nucleotides read TGTGCCAGCAGCTTCGGGACAGGGCAACAAGAGCAGTACTTC.

This chain uses TRBV4-1 with TRBJ1-3; maybe TRBD1 (6 bases). Trimming took off 2 bases at V and 1 base at J, with 12 bases between the two ends. There are 16 residues in the CDR3. Per the germline V gene, CDR1 is MGHRA and CDR2 is YSYEKL. CDR3 protein: CASSQLGATSGNTIYF. For the CDR3, the DNA is TGCGCCAGCAGCCAACTGGGGGCCACGTCTGGAAACACCATATATTTT.